The T cell receptor beta chain under discussion was sequenced for a study of beta chain features in type 1 diabetes. Study in general: Age, gender and cell yields were alike across patients and healthy donors.

This clone was seen a few times. Antigen unknown. CDR3 length: 14 residues. CDR1 and CDR2 from the germline V gene are GTSNPN and SVGIG (reference sequence). V lost 3 bases to trimming and J lost 0 bases; unmatched junction nucleotides: 3. Sequenced material consisted of expressed TCRB transcripts (all of the isolated RNA was reverse transcribed). Method: immunoSEQ multiplex PCR; TCRdb's copy keeps in-frame clones and lacks some. The sample has hundreds of thousands of clones; over 13% are singletons. Overall study findings and caveats: There was a possibility that cDNA sequencing over-represented cells with high TCR expression. Insertion counts at VDJ junctions were lower in type 1 diabetes patients, who also showed more deletions there. Researchers caution that PCR might favor shorter templates, equally among patients and controls. Shorter TCRB CDR3s, moderately but significantly so, marked every one of the four CD4+ subsets in Type 1 diabetes patients.

The receptor was isolated from a man between 18 and 35 years old with type 1 diabetes. Material for sequencing was naive CD4+ T cells from blood. V and J are TRBV30 and TRBJ2-3; 7 nucleotides align to TRBD1. The CDR3 DNA reads TGTGCCTGGAGAGGGGGCCCTAGCACAGATACGCAGTATTTT. It is translated as CAWRGGPSTDTQYF.